This T cell receptor beta chain was sequenced for a study of shared clonotypes between healthy human individuals. Germline-derived CDR1 and CDR2 are SNHLY and FYNNEI. This CDR3 contains 16 residues. Trimming took off 6 bases at V and 1 base at J, with 16 bases between the two ends. Here immunoSEQ multiplex PCR was the method, and the copy in TCRdb shows in-frame clones only, minus some. There are some 1 million clones in the sample; approximately 76% occur only once, and 1.4% lies in the top ten. The sample comprised memory CD4+ T cells sorted from blood. Subset indicated: CD45RA-negative fraction. The V call is TRBV2, the J call TRBJ1-5, with D possibly TRBD1 on 6 matching bases. The TCR comes from a man in his late teens or twenties in good health. The CDR3: CASSGVGTGSNQPQHF. The DNA for the CDR3 is TGTGCCAGCAGCGGGGTAGGTACAGGGAGCAATCAGCCCCAGCATTTT.